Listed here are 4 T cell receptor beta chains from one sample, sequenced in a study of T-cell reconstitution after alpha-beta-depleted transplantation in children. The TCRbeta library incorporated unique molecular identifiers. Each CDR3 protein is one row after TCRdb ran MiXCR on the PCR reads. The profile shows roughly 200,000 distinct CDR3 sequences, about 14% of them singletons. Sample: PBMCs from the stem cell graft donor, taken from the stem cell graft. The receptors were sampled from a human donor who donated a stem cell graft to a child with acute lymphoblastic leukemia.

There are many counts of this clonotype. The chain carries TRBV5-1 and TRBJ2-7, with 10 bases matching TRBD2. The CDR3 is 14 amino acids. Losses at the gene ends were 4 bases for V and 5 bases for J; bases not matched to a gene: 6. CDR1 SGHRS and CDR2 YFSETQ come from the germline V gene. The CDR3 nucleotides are TGCGCCAGCAGCCTTAGCGGGAGGAGCCACGAGCAGTACTTC. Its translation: CASSLSGRSHEQYF. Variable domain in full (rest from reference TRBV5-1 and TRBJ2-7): KAGVTQTPRYLIKTRGQQVTLSCSPISGHRSVSWYQQTPGQGLQFLFEYFSETQRNKGNFPGRFSGRQFSNSRSEMNVSTLELGDSALYLCASSLSGRSHEQYFGPGTRLTVT.

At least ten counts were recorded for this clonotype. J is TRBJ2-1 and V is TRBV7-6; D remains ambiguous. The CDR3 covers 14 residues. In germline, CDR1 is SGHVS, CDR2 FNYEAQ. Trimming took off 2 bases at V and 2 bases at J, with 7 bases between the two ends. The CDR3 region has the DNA TGTGCCAGCAGCTTAACCAAAACCTACAATGAGCAGTTCTTC. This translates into CASSLTKTYNEQFF.

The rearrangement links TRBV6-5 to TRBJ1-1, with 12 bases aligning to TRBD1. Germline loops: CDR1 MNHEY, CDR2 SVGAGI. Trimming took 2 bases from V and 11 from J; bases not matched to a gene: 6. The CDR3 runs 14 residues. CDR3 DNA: TGTGCCAGCAGTTACGGTCCGGGACAGGGGGCTGCTTTCTTT. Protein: CASSYGPGQGAAFF.

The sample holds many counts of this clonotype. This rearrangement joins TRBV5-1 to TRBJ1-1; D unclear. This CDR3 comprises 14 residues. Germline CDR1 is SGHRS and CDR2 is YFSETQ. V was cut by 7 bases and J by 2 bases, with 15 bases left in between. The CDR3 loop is CASGQISSNTEAFF. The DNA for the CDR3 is TGCGCCAGCGGTCAGATCAGCTCCAACACTGAAGCTTTCTTT.